The clone carrying this T cell receptor beta chain was picked up a small number of times. Its antigen remains unknown. Each CDR3 protein gets one entry after TCRdb re-called the 5' RACE reads with MiXCR. The sample gives about 340,000 distinct CDR3 sequences, under 15% of which show up once; roughly 3% is in the top ten. The V end was cut by 5 bases, the J end by 0 bases, with 11 bases between. Per the germline V gene, CDR1 is SGHAT and CDR2 is FQNNGV. This CDR3 spans 14 amino acids. The data stem from a study of T cells after yellow fever vaccination. Study as a whole: Low-cell-number fractions were prepared with SMART-Seq v4 Ultra Low Input. Overall study findings and caveats: Repertoires obtained by FACS sorting could include abundant clonotypes that entered as contaminants from the bulk population. Reappearing after the booster were most of the clones from primary vaccination (less than 98% CD4, 85% to 90% CD8).

J is TRBJ2-7 and V is TRBV11-2; weak D call: TRBD1 (5 bases). Sample: CD4+ T cells sorted from PBMCs, taken 15 days after the yellow fever booster vaccination. The origin of this receptor is a man aged 18 to 30 who received the YFV17D yellow fever vaccine. CDR3 sequence reads: CASSPRVYSYEQYF. The CDR3 DNA sequence: TGTGCCAGCAGCCCCAGGGTCTACTCCTACGAGCAGTACTTC.